These T cell receptor beta chains were read from a single sample in a study of shared clonotypes between healthy human individuals. Sequencing used immunoSEQ multiplex PCR; TCRdb keeps in-frame clones, though not all of them. The table shows fewer than 1 million clones, with around 96% occurring only once. The sequencing input was naive CD8+ T cells sorted from blood. Receptors were obtained from a man younger than 40 in good health. CDR3s include the opening cysteine and the closing phenylalanine or tryptophan. Fields, in order: CDR3 protein, CDR3 DNA, V gene, clone size, D gene, J gene. D genes are given only for firm matches. A row's size may be missing; if present it is once, few, many or a size class.

cdr3_aa: CASSGTGEETQYF; cdr3_nt: TGTGCCAGCAGTGGCACAGGGGAAGAGACCCAGTACTTC; v_call: TRBV5-6; clone_size: NA; d_call: TRBD1; j_call: TRBJ2-5
cdr3_aa: CASSTGGGNQPQHF; cdr3_nt: TGTGCCAGCAGTACAGGGGGAGGCAATCAGCCCCAGCATTTT; v_call: TRBV6-6; clone_size: NA; d_call: TRBD1; j_call: TRBJ1-5
cdr3_aa: CASSGANTDTQYF; cdr3_nt: TGTGCCAGCAGCGGGGCGAACACAGATACGCAGTATTTT; v_call: TRBV7-6; clone_size: NA; d_call: NA; j_call: TRBJ2-3
cdr3_aa: CASSLVGSANTGELFF; cdr3_nt: TGTGCCAGCAGCTTAGTTGGGTCAGCAAACACCGGGGAGCTGTTTTTT; v_call: TRBV7-8; clone_size: NA; d_call: NA; j_call: TRBJ2-2
cdr3_aa: CSVVYSYEQYF; cdr3_nt: TGCAGCGTTGTCTACAGCTACGAGCAGTACTTC; v_call: TRBV29-1; clone_size: NA; d_call: NA; j_call: TRBJ2-7
cdr3_aa: CASSLGQAPNQPQHF; cdr3_nt: TGTGCCAGCAGCTTGGGACAGGCTCCAAATCAGCCCCAGCATTTT; v_call: TRBV5-5; clone_size: NA; d_call: NA; j_call: TRBJ1-5
cdr3_aa: CASRSDRGDYEKLFF; cdr3_nt: TGTGCCAGCAGATCCGACAGGGGGGATTATGAAAAACTGTTTTTT; v_call: TRBV28; clone_size: NA; d_call: TRBD1; j_call: TRBJ1-4
cdr3_aa: CASSDREGSSYTF; cdr3_nt: TGTGCCAGCAGCGATCGGGAGGGATCCAGCTACACCTTC; v_call: TRBV9; clone_size: NA; d_call: NA; j_call: TRBJ1-2
cdr3_aa: CASSWAQGASYEQYF; cdr3_nt: TGTGCCAGCAGCTGGGCGCAGGGGGCGTCCTACGAGCAGTACTTC; v_call: TRBV13; clone_size: NA; d_call: TRBD1; j_call: TRBJ2-7
cdr3_aa: CASSLDRDDGETQYF; cdr3_nt: TGTGCCAGCAGCTTGGACAGGGATGATGGAGAGACCCAGTACTTC; v_call: TRBV7-7; clone_size: NA; d_call: TRBD1; j_call: TRBJ2-5
cdr3_aa: CSVEDSEPASETYEQYF; cdr3_nt: TGCAGCGTTGAAGATAGCGAACCCGCTAGCGAGACCTACGAGCAGTACTTC; v_call: TRBV29-1; clone_size: NA; d_call: NA; j_call: TRBJ2-7
cdr3_aa: CASSLGAQGHSSYEQYF; cdr3_nt: TGTGCCAGCAGCTTAGGGGCCCAGGGGCACAGCTCCTACGAGCAGTACTTC; v_call: TRBV13; clone_size: NA; d_call: NA; j_call: TRBJ2-7
cdr3_aa: CASSESFATSYGYTF; cdr3_nt: TGCGCCAGCAGTGAGTCGTTCGCGACTTCGTATGGCTACACCTTC; v_call: TRBV10-2; clone_size: NA; d_call: NA; j_call: TRBJ1-2
cdr3_aa: CASSILTSANEQYF; cdr3_nt: TGTGCCAGCAGCATCCTGACTAGCGCAAACGAGCAGTACTTC; v_call: TRBV7-2; clone_size: NA; d_call: TRBD2; j_call: TRBJ2-7
cdr3_aa: CASSPIRVYGGELFF; cdr3_nt: TGTGCCAGTAGTCCCATCAGGGTCTATGGCGGGGAGCTGTTTTTT; v_call: TRBV19; clone_size: NA; d_call: NA; j_call: TRBJ2-2
cdr3_aa: CASSQGPPGEIQETQYF; cdr3_nt: TGCGCCAGCAGCCAAGGACCGCCCGGGGAGATACAAGAGACCCAGTACTTC; v_call: TRBV4-1; clone_size: NA; d_call: NA; j_call: TRBJ2-5
cdr3_aa: CASSPTAGVKSYEQYF; cdr3_nt: TGTGCCAGCAGTCCCACCGCTGGGGTCAAGTCCTACGAGCAGTACTTC; v_call: TRBV28; clone_size: once; d_call: NA; j_call: TRBJ2-7
cdr3_aa: CASSQEPGADTQYF; cdr3_nt: TGTGCCAGCAGCCAAGAACCGGGAGCAGATACGCAGTATTTT; v_call: TRBV14; clone_size: once; d_call: NA; j_call: TRBJ2-3
cdr3_aa: CASSPGGVGETQYF; cdr3_nt: TGTGCCAGCAGCCCAGGGGGCGTGGGGGAGACCCAGTACTTC; v_call: TRBV7-9; clone_size: once; d_call: TRBD1; j_call: TRBJ2-5
cdr3_aa: CASSLGLTSTDTQYF; cdr3_nt: TGCGCCAGCAGCTTGGGACTGACTAGCACAGATACGCAGTATTTT; v_call: TRBV5-1; clone_size: NA; d_call: NA; j_call: TRBJ2-3
cdr3_aa: CASSQVGGTGHQPQHF; cdr3_nt: TGCGCCAGCAGCCAAGTGGGGGGGACAGGGCATCAGCCCCAGCATTTT; v_call: TRBV4-1; clone_size: NA; d_call: TRBD1; j_call: TRBJ1-5
cdr3_aa: CASSPRGALEYHTGELFF; cdr3_nt: TGTGCCAGCAGCCCCCGGGGAGCCCTGGAGTATCACACCGGGGAGCTGTTTTTT; v_call: TRBV7-2; clone_size: NA; d_call: NA; j_call: TRBJ2-2
cdr3_aa: CASRQDRDYNEQFF; cdr3_nt: TGTGCCAGCAGACAGGACCGGGACTACAATGAGCAGTTCTTC; v_call: TRBV7-9; clone_size: NA; d_call: NA; j_call: TRBJ2-1
cdr3_aa: CASSGTGGTEAFF; cdr3_nt: TGTGCCAGCAGCGGCACGGGGGGCACTGAAGCTTTCTTT; v_call: TRBV27; clone_size: NA; d_call: NA; j_call: TRBJ1-1
cdr3_aa: CASSPREGLTDTQYF; cdr3_nt: TGTGCCAGCAGTCCCCGGGAGGGCCTCACAGATACGCAGTATTTT; v_call: TRBV27; clone_size: NA; d_call: TRBD2; j_call: TRBJ2-3
cdr3_aa: CASTRGRDSDEQYF; cdr3_nt: TGTGCCAGTACGAGGGGTCGGGATAGCGACGAGCAGTACTTC; v_call: TRBV19; clone_size: NA; d_call: NA; j_call: TRBJ2-7
cdr3_aa: CASSLAIYNEQFF; cdr3_nt: TGTGCCAGCAGTTTAGCGATCTACAATGAGCAGTTCTTC; v_call: TRBV27; clone_size: once; d_call: NA; j_call: TRBJ2-1
cdr3_aa: CASSIGASGRADEQFF; cdr3_nt: TGTGCCAGTAGTATAGGAGCTAGCGGGAGGGCAGACGAGCAGTTCTTC; v_call: TRBV19; clone_size: NA; d_call: TRBD2; j_call: TRBJ2-1
cdr3_aa: CASSPGQVYGYTF; cdr3_nt: TGTGCCAGCAGTCCCGGGCAGGTCTATGGCTACACCTTC; v_call: TRBV6-5; clone_size: NA; d_call: NA; j_call: TRBJ1-2
cdr3_aa: CASSLSSASYEQYF; cdr3_nt: TGTGCCAGCAGTTTATCGTCGGCGTCCTACGAGCAGTACTTC; v_call: TRBV27; clone_size: NA; d_call: NA; j_call: TRBJ2-7
cdr3_aa: CASSSGVSGANVLTF; cdr3_nt: TGCGCCAGCAGCAGCGGGGTGTCTGGGGCCAACGTCCTGACTTTC; v_call: TRBV5-1; clone_size: NA; d_call: TRBD2; j_call: TRBJ2-6
cdr3_aa: CASSFSGSGTRGFF; cdr3_nt: TGTGCCAGCAGTTTTAGCGGGAGCGGGACCCGGGGGTTCTTC; v_call: TRBV28; clone_size: NA; d_call: TRBD2; j_call: TRBJ2-1
cdr3_aa: CASSVGGSYEQYF; cdr3_nt: TGTGCCAGCAGCGTAGGAGGCAGCTACGAGCAGTACTTC; v_call: TRBV9; clone_size: NA; d_call: NA; j_call: TRBJ2-7
cdr3_aa: CASSPTGSYGYTF; cdr3_nt: TGTGCCAGCTCACCAACAGGGTCGTATGGCTACACCTTC; v_call: TRBV18; clone_size: once; d_call: NA; j_call: TRBJ1-2
cdr3_aa: CASSLGAGGQPQHF; cdr3_nt: TGTGCCAGCAGCTTGGGCGCAGGGGGTCAGCCCCAGCATTTT; v_call: TRBV5-8; clone_size: NA; d_call: TRBD1; j_call: TRBJ1-5
cdr3_aa: CASSLVGLAAYEQYF; cdr3_nt: TGTGCCAGCAGCTTAGTAGGGCTAGCGGCCTACGAGCAGTACTTC; v_call: TRBV11-2; clone_size: NA; d_call: TRBD2; j_call: TRBJ2-7
cdr3_aa: CASSGGADYEQYF; cdr3_nt: TGTGCCAGCAGCGGCGGCGCAGACTACGAGCAGTACTTC; v_call: TRBV5-4; clone_size: NA; d_call: NA; j_call: TRBJ2-7
cdr3_aa: CASSLTSGSGEQFF; cdr3_nt: TGTGCCAGCAGCTTAACTAGCGGGAGTGGTGAGCAGTTCTTC; v_call: TRBV5-6; clone_size: NA; d_call: TRBD2; j_call: TRBJ2-1
cdr3_aa: CASSHGQGSGTDTQYF; cdr3_nt: TGTGCCAGCTCACATGGCCAGGGGTCCGGCACAGATACGCAGTATTTT; v_call: TRBV18; clone_size: NA; d_call: NA; j_call: TRBJ2-3
cdr3_aa: CASVETMNTGELFF; cdr3_nt: TGTGCCAGCGTTGAGACAATGAACACCGGGGAGCTGTTTTTT; v_call: TRBV7-9; clone_size: NA; d_call: NA; j_call: TRBJ2-2
cdr3_aa: CASRPFQTDTQYF; cdr3_nt: TGTGCCAGCAGGCCCTTCCAGACAGATACGCAGTATTTT; v_call: TRBV27; clone_size: NA; d_call: NA; j_call: TRBJ2-3
cdr3_aa: CASSHGLAGSLGQFF; cdr3_nt: TGTGCCAGCAGTCACGGACTAGCGGGAAGCCTGGGGCAGTTCTTC; v_call: TRBV28; clone_size: NA; d_call: TRBD2; j_call: TRBJ2-1
cdr3_aa: CASSYSTSGGSYEQYF; cdr3_nt: TGTGCCAGCAGTTACTCGACTAGCGGGGGCTCCTACGAGCAGTACTTC; v_call: TRBV6-6; clone_size: NA; d_call: TRBD2; j_call: TRBJ2-7
cdr3_aa: CASSARTGFDTGELFF; cdr3_nt: TGTGCCAGCAGCGCCCGTACAGGGTTCGACACCGGGGAGCTGTTTTTT; v_call: TRBV9; clone_size: NA; d_call: NA; j_call: TRBJ2-2
cdr3_aa: CASSELAGGLDWDTGELFF; cdr3_nt: TGTGCCAGCAGTGAATTAGCAGGGGGACTAGATTGGGACACCGGGGAGCTGTTTTTT; v_call: TRBV2; clone_size: NA; d_call: NA; j_call: TRBJ2-2
cdr3_aa: CASSPGQPYNEQFF; cdr3_nt: TGTGCCAGCAGCCCGGGCCAACCCTACAATGAGCAGTTCTTC; v_call: TRBV6-5; clone_size: NA; d_call: NA; j_call: TRBJ2-1